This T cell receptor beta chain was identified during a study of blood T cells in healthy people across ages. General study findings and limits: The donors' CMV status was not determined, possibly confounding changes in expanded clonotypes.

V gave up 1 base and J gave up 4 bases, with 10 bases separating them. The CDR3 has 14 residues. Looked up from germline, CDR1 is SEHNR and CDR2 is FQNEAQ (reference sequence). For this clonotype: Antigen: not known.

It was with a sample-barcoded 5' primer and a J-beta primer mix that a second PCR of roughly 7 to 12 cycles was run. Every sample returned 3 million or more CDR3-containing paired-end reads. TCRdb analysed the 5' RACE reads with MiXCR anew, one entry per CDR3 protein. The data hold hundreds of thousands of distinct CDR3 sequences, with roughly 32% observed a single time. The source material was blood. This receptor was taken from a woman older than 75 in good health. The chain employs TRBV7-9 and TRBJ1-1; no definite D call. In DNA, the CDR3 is TGTGCCAGCAGCTTAGACAACTCGGGCACTGAAGCTTTCTTT. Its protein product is CASSLDNSGTEAFF.